A selection of T cell receptor beta chains follows, all from one sample in a study of blood T cells in healthy people across ages. TCRdb analysed the 5' RACE reads with MiXCR anew, one entry per CDR3 protein. The sample includes some 890,000 distinct CDR3 sequences, roughly 28% seen only once; the top ten take roughly a tenth. A further study also used this sample, focusing on T cells of mothers and their children.

The sequencing input was blood. The origin of the receptors is a woman aged 40 to 50 in good health. Each CDR3 is given with its conserved first and last residue. A D gene is named only where the DNA matches it firmly. Clone size is given for some rows only: seen once, a few or many times, or a class if the clone is expanded.

CSARESLRVNTEAFF	TGCAGTGCTAGAGAGTCATTGAGGGTGAACACTGAAGCTTTCTTT	few	TRBV20-1	TRBJ1-1	NA
CASSPSPSIYNEQFF	TGTGCCAGCAGCCCCAGTCCGTCAATCTACAATGAGCAGTTCTTC	many	TRBV12-3/TRBV12-4	TRBJ2-1	NA
CASSSGGAEAFF	TGTGCCAGCAGCAGCGGGGGAGCTGAAGCTTTCTTT	NA	TRBV11-3	TRBJ1-1	NA
CSARVFQGVTDTQYF	TGCAGTGCTAGAGTCTTCCAGGGGGTCACAGATACGCAGTATTTT	NA	TRBV20-1	TRBJ2-3	TRBD1
CASSPFSGTRTYEQYF	TGTGCCAGCAGCCCGTTTAGCGGGACAAGGACCTACGAGCAGTACTTC	NA	TRBV12-3/TRBV12-4	TRBJ2-7	TRBD2
CASSVDRSVGTSEQFF	TGTGCCAGCAGCGTAGACAGGTCGGTCGGTACAAGTGAGCAGTTCTTC	few	TRBV2	TRBJ2-1	NA
CASSLDRRQETQYF	TGTGCCAGCAGCTTAGACCGACGGCAAGAGACCCAGTACTTC	many	TRBV7-2	TRBJ2-5	NA
CASSFPLGGTDASTYEQYF	TGTGCCAGCAGTTTCCCCCTCGGGGGGACAGACGCGTCAACATACGAGCAGTACTTC	many	TRBV12-3/TRBV12-4	TRBJ2-7	NA
CASSLASGELFF	TGTGCCAGCAGTTTAGCCAGCGGGGAGCTGTTTTTT	many	TRBV12-3/TRBV12-4	TRBJ2-2	NA
CSARTSRDREPNEKLFF	TGCAGTGCTAGGACTTCCCGGGACAGGGAGCCTAATGAAAAACTGTTTTTT	NA	TRBV20-1	TRBJ1-4	TRBD1
CASSSGLGKETQYF	TGTGCCAGCAGCTCGGGACTTGGTAAAGAGACCCAGTACTTC	many	TRBV13	TRBJ2-5	NA
CASSSDRVDSAQYF	TGCGCCAGCAGCTCTGACAGGGTCGATAGTGCGCAGTACTTC	many	TRBV4-3	TRBJ2-7	TRBD1
CASSIGTPMQFF	TGTGCCAGCAGTATCGGGACTCCTATGCAGTTCTTC	few	TRBV6-2/TRBV6-3	TRBJ2-1	NA
CASSDLGTASEQYF	TGTGCCAGCTCAGATTTGGGGACGGCTTCCGAGCAGTACTTC	few	TRBV18	TRBJ2-7	NA
CASSGPQGADTDTQYF	TGTGCCAGCAGCGGCCCGCAGGGGGCCGACACAGATACGCAGTATTTT	NA	TRBV9	TRBJ2-3	TRBD1
CASSVGLLAGGSDTQYF	TGTGCCAGCAGCGTAGGGCTCCTAGCAGGGGGATCAGATACGCAGTATTTT	many	TRBV9	TRBJ2-3	TRBD1